The entry that follows covers one T cell receptor (beta chain) sequence. The sample is drawn from a study of blood T cell repertoires in COVID-19. Assay: immunoSEQ multiplex PCR; the TCRdb copy retains only in-frame clones and omits some. Among just under 150,000 clones listed, 75% to 90% were seen once. Trimming took 7 bases from V and 1 from J; bases not matched to a gene: 9. Germline V gene lookup returns CDR1 MDHEN and CDR2 SYDVKM. This CDR3 is built from 16 residues. V gene TRBV28 combines with J gene TRBJ2-1; 8 positions agree with TRBD2. The sequence was obtained from a man aged 50-60 years who had recovered from COVID-19. Sequenced: peripheral blood. The CDR3 loop is CASNQAGASSYNEQFF. The CDR3 region has the DNA TGTGCCAGCAACCAAGCGGGGGCCTCGTCCTACAATGAGCAGTTCTTC.